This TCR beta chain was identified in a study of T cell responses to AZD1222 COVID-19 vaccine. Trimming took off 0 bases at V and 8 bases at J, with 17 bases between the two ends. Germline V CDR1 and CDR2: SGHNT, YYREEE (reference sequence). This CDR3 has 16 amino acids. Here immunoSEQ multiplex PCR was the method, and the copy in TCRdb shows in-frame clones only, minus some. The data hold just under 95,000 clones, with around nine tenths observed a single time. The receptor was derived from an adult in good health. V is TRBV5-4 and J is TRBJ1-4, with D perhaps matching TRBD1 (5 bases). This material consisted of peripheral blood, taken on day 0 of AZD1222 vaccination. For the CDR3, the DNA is TGTGCCAGCAGCTTGGGATTGGGGGGGGTCGCGGAAAAACTGTTTTTT. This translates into CASSLGLGGVAEKLFF.